This record looks at one TCR beta chain sequence and its context. The sample is drawn from a study of shared T cell receptors in the human thymus. Assay used: immunoSEQ multiplex PCR; TCRdb lists only in-frame clones, some missing. The top ten hold roughly 0.01% of the sample, which has some 760,000 clones, 80% to 90% seen once. This CDR3 spans 15 amino acids. The V gene's germline CDR1 is ENHRY and CDR2 SYGVKD. Trimming took 2 bases from V and 8 from J; bases not matched to a gene: 10. The data were also submitted as part of a second study, on human thymus T cells. That paper adds: Thymus pieces cut out during corrective heart surgery were the tissue that was used.

The specimen was thymocytes. This clonotype originated in a girl under three years old with a congenital heart defect. This chain links TRBV10-3 with TRBJ1-2; 8 nucleotides match TRBD1. The CDR3 nucleotides are TGTGCCATCAGTGAGCTCGGGCAGGGGGCGGAAGGCTACACCTTC. Translation gives CAISELGQGAEGYTF.